This passage covers 6 T cell receptor beta chains from one sample sequenced in a study of Ad26.COV2.S vaccination and SARS-CoV-2 variants. Treatment defined: some 20 received Ad26.COV2.S at low or high dose, single or two shots; 5 received placebo; per-sample allocation not given. Collection of samples fell on day 63 after the first vaccine or placebo injection. Libraries were prepared by immunoSEQ multiplex PCR; TCRdb keeps only in-frame clonotypes and omits some of them. The sample has 400,000 to 500,000 clones; 70% to 90% are singletons. Specimen: peripheral blood, collected in a trial of Ad26.COV2.S vaccine versus placebo. The receptors here all came from a person aged 18-65 years who received the Ad26.COV2.S COVID-19 vaccine or a placebo.

V and J are TRBV11-2 and TRBJ2-3; D perhaps matches TRBD2 (6 bases). V lost 5 bases and J 2 bases, leaving 17 bases between the germline ends. From germline, CDR1 is SGHAT and CDR2 FQNNGV. The length of the CDR3 is 16 residues. DNA of the CDR3: TGTGCCAGCAGCGGTGGTTGGGGGGTGATCACAGATACGCAGTATTTT. This translates into CASSGGWGVITDTQYF.

The rearrangement joins TRBV6-2 or TRBV6-3 to TRBJ2-2; 11 bases align to TRBD2. The CDR3 covers 18 residues. Germline lookup yields CDR1 MNHEY and CDR2 SVGEGT. V lost 2 bases to trimming and J lost 2 bases; unmatched junction nucleotides: 7. The CDR3 protein is CASSYDLAGGLNTGELFF. CDR3 bases: TGTGCCAGCAGTTACGACCTAGCGGGGGGACTTAACACCGGGGAGCTGTTTTTT.

This clone was detected only a few times. The V call is TRBV27, the J call TRBJ1-6, with unresolved D. Trimming removed 3 bases from V and 8 bases from J, with 11 bases in between. CDR1 MNHEY and CDR2 SMNVEV come from the germline V gene (reference sequence). CDR3 length: 14 residues. The CDR3: CASSFGNGYSPLHF. Written as DNA, the CDR3 is TGTGCCAGCAGTTTTGGGAATGGATATTCACCCCTCCACTTT.

This chain connects TRBV5-1 to TRBJ2-5; 8 bases match TRBD1. V lost 0 bases, J lost 3 bases, and 4 bases stayed unmatched. Germline-derived CDR1 and CDR2 are SGHRS and YFSETQ. The CDR3 consists of 15 residues. The CDR3 region is CASSLAGTGKETQYF. CDR3 DNA: TGCGCCAGCAGCTTGGCCGGGACAGGAAAAGAGACCCAGTACTTC.

The chain combines TRBV7-2 with TRBJ2-2, with a possible D match to TRBD2 (5 bases). V shed 1 base and J shed 7 bases, with 7 bases lying between them. CDR1 and CDR2 (germline): SGHTA, FQGNSA. The CDR3 runs 13 residues. CDR3 amino acids: CASSLDGVGELFF. As DNA, the CDR3 is TGTGCCAGCAGCTTAGACGGGGTCGGGGAGCTGTTTTTT.

This clone has a single count. This chain connects TRBV12-3 or TRBV12-4 to TRBJ2-7, with D unclear. V was trimmed by 7 bases and J by 7 bases, leaving 17 bases between them. The CDR3 is 13 amino acids. For the CDR3, the DNA is TGTGCCAGCACACACCCCGGGCTTATGGAGCAGTACTTC. Protein: CASTHPGLMEQYF.